This T cell receptor beta chain was identified in a study of neurological immune-mediated disorders. Findings and limits, study-wide: The most TCR clonal expansion was seen in HTLV-1-associated myelopathy, whereas the least was seen in multiple sclerosis, below the level in healthy controls. No sharing of CDR3 amino acid sequences was observed among expanded clones across subjects, suggesting private repertoires in all groups.

In regard to this clonotype: The antigen is unknown.

The cDNA was synthesized by means of template-switch 5'RACE, which was carried out with 10-nucleotide random UMIs. Each CDR3 protein gets one entry after TCRdb re-called the 5' RACE reads with MiXCR. The profile shows around 50,000 distinct CDR3 sequences, roughly 14% of them singletons. V dropped 1 base and J dropped 6 bases, with 13 bases sitting between them. The CDR3 has 16 amino acids. The germline CDR1 and CDR2 sequences are SGHVS and FNYEAQ. Time point described: longitudinal time-point 2. Unsorted libraries were derived from 2 million PBMCs stored at -80 C. Sequencing was carried out using PBMCs. The J gene is TRBJ1-6, the V gene TRBV7-6, with no clear D. The sequence derives from a male donor with HTLV-1-associated myelopathy (HAM/TSP). The DNA for the CDR3 is TGTGCCAGCAGCTTAGGGACGGACCGGCGTAATTCACCCCTCCACTTT. Protein product: CASSLGTDRRNSPLHF.